The 27 T cell receptor beta chains given below trace back to one sample, sequenced in a study of cytomegalovirus exposure and HLA in healthy donors. The PCR used 60 Vbeta and 13 Jbeta primers. Repertoires were generated with immunoSEQ multiplex PCR, while TCRdb's copy carries only in-frame clones and drops some. This table lists tens of thousands of clones. Specimen: PBMCs. All receptors derive from a man in his forties in good health and CMV-seropositive.

By frequency, this clone registers medium-sized. The chain couples TRBV5-6 to TRBJ1-5; TRBD1 might be the D (5 bases). CDR1 and CDR2 from the germline V gene are SGHDT and YYEEEE. CDR3 length equals 16 residues. V dropped 4 bases and J dropped 0 bases, with 14 bases sitting between them. As DNA, the CDR3 is TGTGCCAGCAGCCCCGAGCAGGGCCGTAGCAATCAGCCCCAGCATTTT. It translates to CASSPEQGRSNQPQHF.

V is TRBV27 and J is TRBJ1-2; the match to TRBD1 covers 7 bases. Germline CDR1 MNHEY, CDR2 SMNVEV (reference sequence). This CDR3 region has 15 residues. The V and J ends lost 4 bases and 7 bases, in that order; junction bases with no gene match: 12. Here the CDR3 reads CASSSPSTGTFGYTF. CDR3 DNA: TGTGCCAGCAGTTCACCATCGACAGGGACCTTTGGCTACACCTTC.

The chain carries TRBV5-1 and TRBJ2-3; 7 nucleotides match TRBD1. The V gene's germline CDR1 is SGHRS and CDR2 YFSETQ. J was trimmed by 4 bases and V by 0 bases; bases with no gene match: 11. This CDR3 has 17 residues. The CDR3 protein is CASSLEGRDQGADTQYF. The DNA for the CDR3 is TGCGCCAGCAGCTTGGAGGGCCGGGACCAGGGGGCAGATACGCAGTATTTT. The entire variable domain, with the rest obtained from reference TRBV5-1 and TRBJ2-3, is as follows: KAGVTQTPRYLIKTRGQQVTLSCSPISGHRSVSWYQQTPGQGLQFLFEYFSETQRNKGNFPGRFSGRQFSNSRSEMNVSTLELGDSALYLCASSLEGRDQGADTQYFGPGTRLTVL.

The CDR3 reads CASSSPTSGSLYEQYF. CDR3 coding DNA: TGTGCCAGCAGTTCCCCGACTAGCGGGAGTCTCTACGAGCAGTACTTC. The chain employs TRBV28 and TRBJ2-7, with 12 bases that match TRBD2. Losses at the gene ends were 4 bases for V and 3 bases for J; bases not matched to a gene: 7. Germline V CDR1 and CDR2: MDHEN, SYDVKM. The CDR3 totals 16 residues.

The chain links TRBV27 to TRBJ2-3, with D perhaps matching TRBD2 (5 bases). This CDR3 contains 15 residues. Per germline, CDR1 MNHEY and CDR2 SMNVEV (reference sequence). The ends were cut back, 10 bases at V and 1 base at J, with 18 bases in the middle. CDR3 loop: CATGGQPRGTDTQYF. CDR3 in DNA: TGTGCCACCGGTGGGCAACCGAGGGGCACAGATACGCAGTATTTT.

The chain carries TRBV5-1 and TRBJ2-2; 8 bases are a match to TRBD1. This CDR3 spans 17 amino acids. The germline V gene encodes CDR1 SGHRS and CDR2 YFSETQ. The trim removed 0 bases at V and 6 bases at J, leaving 10 bases unmatched. CDR3 nucleotides: TGCGCCAGCAGCTTGGAGGCTTGGGGGACAGGCCCCGGGGAGCTGTTTTTT. Amino acids: CASSLEAWGTGPGELFF.

The chain couples TRBV9 to TRBJ2-7, with a weak D call TRBD2 (6 bases). This CDR3 spans 13 amino acids. The germline V gene encodes CDR1 SGDLS and CDR2 YYNGEE. Trimming took 10 bases from V and 6 from J, leaving 20 bases between them. The CDR3 here is CAWPYREEVEQYF. CDR3 DNA: TGTGCCTGGCCATATAGGGAGGAGGTCGAGCAGTACTTC.

This chain connects TRBV11-1 to TRBJ1-2; 7 bases line up with TRBD1. Germline lookup yields CDR1 SGHAT and CDR2 FQDESV (reference sequence). The CDR3 sequence is 16 residues long. V dropped 3 bases and J dropped 4; count of bases not matched to a gene: 11. CDR3 residues: CASSFLRDSVFYGYTF. DNA for the CDR3: TGTGCCAGCAGCTTTCTCCGGGACAGTGTGTTCTATGGCTACACCTTC.

The CDR3 loop is CASSSWGVLAEQYF. The CDR3 DNA follows: TGTGCCAGCAGCTCCTGGGGGGTTCTGGCCGAGCAGTACTTC. This sequence joins TRBV5-4 and TRBJ2-7; weak D call: TRBD2 (6 bases). The V gene lost 3 bases and the J gene lost 6 bases, with 16 bases spanning the gap. Per germline, CDR1 SGHNT and CDR2 YYREEE (reference sequence). The CDR3 covers 14 residues.

Here the CDR3 reads CASTTTSKGSSTGELFF. DNA for the CDR3: TGTGCCAGTACGACTACTTCGAAGGGAAGTTCCACCGGGGAGCTGTTTTTT. The chain joins TRBV19 to TRBJ2-2; D might be TRBD2 (5 bases). The CDR3 has 17 residues. The V and J ends lost 7 bases and 4 bases respectively, with 22 bases between them. CDR1 is LNHDA, CDR2 SQIVND, per germline (reference sequence).

V gene TRBV19 combines with J gene TRBJ2-1, with TRBD2 identical over 7 bases. The CDR3 has 21 residues. Germline-derived CDR1 and CDR2 are LNHDA and SQIVND (reference sequence). The V segment lost 0 bases and the J segment 4 bases; nucleotides outside the gene matches: 21. CDR3 residues: CASSIDSQRLRGEGQYNEQFF. CDR3 bases: TGTGCCAGTAGTATAGATAGCCAGCGACTAAGAGGGGAGGGCCAATACAATGAGCAGTTCTTC. The variable domain in full, with the rest retrieved from reference TRBV19 and TRBJ2-1, is DGGITQSPKYLFRKEGQNVTLSCEQNLNHDAMYWYRQDPGQGLRLIYYSQIVNDFQKGDIAEGYSVSREKKESFPLTVTSAQKNPTAFYLCASSIDSQRLRGEGQYNEQFFGPGTRLTVL.

This chain links TRBV2 with TRBJ2-6; 8 bases are shared with TRBD1. Germline CDR1 SNHLY, CDR2 FYNNEI. The length of the CDR3 is 21 residues. V was pared by 6 bases and J by 0 bases, with 19 bases of the junction left unmatched. This chain's CDR3 is CASRLTQGAVTSSSGANVLTF. The CDR3 DNA is TGTGCCAGCAGGTTAACCCAGGGGGCGGTGACCTCCTCCTCTGGGGCCAACGTCCTGACTTTC. Filled out from reference TRBV2 and TRBJ2-6, the complete variable domain reads EPEVTQTPSHQVTQMGQEVILRCVPISNHLYFYWYRQILGQKVEFLVSFYNNEISEKSEIFDDQFSVERPDGSNFTLKIRSTKLEDSAMYFCASRLTQGAVTSSSGANVLTFGAGSRLTVL.

This chain connects TRBV19 to TRBJ1-2, with TRBD1 matching over 9 bases. Germline CDR1 is LNHDA and CDR2 is SQIVND (reference sequence). This CDR3 spans 15 amino acids. Germline trimming cut 7 bases from V and 2 bases from J; bases unmatched to any gene: 8. The DNA of the CDR3 is TGTGCCAGTACTTACCGGGACAGGGTCAACTATGGCTACACCTTC. This gives the protein CASTYRDRVNYGYTF. Variable domain in full (rest from reference TRBV19 and TRBJ1-2): DGGITQSPKYLFRKEGQNVTLSCEQNLNHDAMYWYRQDPGQGLRLIYYSQIVNDFQKGDIAEGYSVSREKKESFPLTVTSAQKNPTAFYLCASTYRDRVNYGYTFGSGTRLTVV.

The chain recombines TRBV19 with TRBJ2-2; 8 nucleotides agree with TRBD2. V shed 9 bases and J 13 bases; nucleotides not matched to a gene: 16. The CDR3 contains 14 residues. Germline V gene sequence: CDR1 LNHDA, CDR2 SQIVND (reference sequence). The DNA for the CDR3 is TGTGCCAGCACCGGGGGGGCTCCGGTGTTTGGGCTGTTTTTT. It is translated as CASTGGAPVFGLFF.

This CDR3 is CASSDLGRGYSGANVLTF. The CDR3 coding sequence is TGTGCCAGCAGTGACCTGGGGAGGGGATACTCTGGGGCCAACGTCCTGACTTTC. The chain uses TRBV6-1 and TRBJ2-6; 7 positions match TRBD2. The germline V gene encodes CDR1 MNHNS and CDR2 SASEGT. V shed 3 bases and J 0 bases; nucleotides not matched to a gene: 8. There are 18 residues in the CDR3.

The chain has TRBV7-9 and TRBJ2-7; no definite D call. Deletions cut 1 base from V and 4 bases from J, with 8 bases between. Germline CDR1 is SEHNR and CDR2 is FQNEAQ (reference sequence). The CDR3 runs to 13 residues. This CDR3 reads CASSLVTVYEQYF. The DNA for the CDR3 is TGTGCCAGCAGCTTAGTAACAGTTTACGAGCAGTACTTC.

J is TRBJ2-7 and V is TRBV4-1; tentatively, D is TRBD2 (6 bases). The CDR3 is made up of 18 amino acids. Trimming left V 5 bases short and J 1 base short, with 24 bases between. CDR1 is MGHRA, CDR2 YSYEKL, per germline. The DNA for the CDR3 is TGCGCCAGCAGCTCGCGCGGGGTGGGGGGTGTGGGATCCTACGAGCAGTACTTC. This gives the protein CASSSRGVGGVGSYEQYF.

J is TRBJ2-5 and V is TRBV7-9, with 7 bases aligning to TRBD1. V was clipped by 5 bases and J by 7 bases; unmatched bases: 10. The germline gives CDR1 SEHNR, CDR2 FQNEAQ (reference sequence). The CDR3 is made up of 14 amino acids. The CDR3 coding sequence is TGTGCCAGCAGCCCAACCCCGACAGGGCTGACCCAGTACTTC. Amino acids: CASSPTPTGLTQYF. The full variable domain, its missing parts supplied by reference TRBV7-9 and TRBJ2-5, is DTGVSQNPRHKITKRGQNVTFRCDPISEHNRLYWYRQTLGQGPEFLTYFQNEAQLEKSRLLSDRFSAERPKGSFSTLEIQRTEQGDSAMYLCASSPTPTGLTQYFGPGTRLLVL.

The J gene is TRBJ2-7, the V gene TRBV7-9; D is perhaps TRBD1 (7 bases). CDR3 size: 16 residues. The germline V gene encodes CDR1 SEHNR and CDR2 FQNEAQ (reference sequence). With 5 bases removed from V and 2 bases from J, the gap between germline ends came to 19 bases. CDR3 in DNA: TGTGCCAGCAGCCTTAAGGGGGCGGGACAGACCTACGAGCAGTACTTC. Protein sequence: CASSLKGAGQTYEQYF.

The V call is TRBV30, the J call TRBJ2-4, with no clear D. In germline, CDR1 is GTSNPN, CDR2 SVGIG (reference sequence). V was cut by 6 bases and J by 9 bases, with 24 bases left in between. This CDR3 contains 15 residues. CDR3 in amino acids: CACAATTGVLGIQYF. CDR3 DNA: TGTGCCTGTGCCGCCACCACTGGAGTGCTTGGCATTCAGTACTTC.

The chain joins TRBV28 to TRBJ2-7; 10 nucleotides agree with TRBD2. The CDR3 has 14 residues. V lost 3 bases and J lost 6; bases outside the gene matches: 5. Germline lookup yields CDR1 MDHEN and CDR2 SYDVKM. The CDR3 spells CASSLGAGGVEQYF. CDR3 sequence (DNA): TGTGCCAGCAGTTTGGGAGCGGGAGGGGTCGAGCAGTACTTC.

The V and J genes are TRBV19 and TRBJ1-6; no clear D. The CDR3 has 14 amino acids. V lost 2 bases to trimming and J lost 10 bases, with 12 bases between them. Germline V lookup: CDR1 LNHDA, CDR2 SQIVND (reference sequence). The chain's CDR3 is CASSIRPERSPLHF. The CDR3 region has the DNA TGTGCCAGTAGTATAAGGCCCGAGCGGTCACCCCTCCACTTT. Drawing the rest from reference TRBV19 and TRBJ1-6, the complete variable domain is DGGITQSPKYLFRKEGQNVTLSCEQNLNHDAMYWYRQDPGQGLRLIYYSQIVNDFQKGDIAEGYSVSREKKESFPLTVTSAQKNPTAFYLCASSIRPERSPLHFGNGTRLTVT.

The chain recombines TRBV11-2 with TRBJ1-1, with D unclear. Germline assignment: CDR1 SGHAT and CDR2 FQNNGV. Trimming left V 5 bases short and J 1 base short, with 14 bases between. The CDR3 contains 15 residues. CDR3 nucleotides: TGTGCCAGCAGCGTAAACCCGGGGTCGAACACTGAAGCTTTCTTT. Translation gives CASSVNPGSNTEAFF.

Here the CDR3 reads CASSSSSYEQYF. The CDR3 DNA follows: TGCGCCAGCAGCTCCAGCTCCTACGAGCAGTACTTC. The chain combines TRBV5-1 with TRBJ2-7; D is ambiguous. The V gene's germline CDR1 is SGHRS and CDR2 YFSETQ. The CDR3 totals 12 residues. V lost 3 bases and J lost 0, with 4 bases in between.

DNA for the CDR3: TGTGCCAGCAGTAACCGACAGGGTAGGACTGAAGCTTTCTTT. It codes for CASSNRQGRTEAFF. The chain joins TRBV6-5 to TRBJ1-1, with 7 positions matching TRBD1. Germline V gene data show CDR1 as MNHEY and CDR2 as SVGAGI. V gave up 5 bases and J gave up 5 bases; unmatched junction bases: 8. The CDR3 totals 14 residues.

This chain uses TRBV19 with TRBJ2-7; 7 nucleotides line up with TRBD2. In germline, CDR1 is LNHDA, CDR2 SQIVND (reference sequence). The CDR3 sequence is 13 residues long. V lost 1 base and J lost 5; bases outside the gene matches: 2. As DNA, the CDR3 is TGTGCCAGTAGTATAGCTAGCGGAGACGAGCAGTACTTC. Translating it yields CASSIASGDEQYF.

The chain joins TRBV9 to TRBJ2-1; 7 bases align to TRBD2. Per germline, CDR1 SGDLS and CDR2 YYNGEE. The V and J ends lost 4 bases and 1 base, in that order; junction bases with no gene match: 5. The CDR3 has 15 amino acids. Written as DNA, the CDR3 is TGTGCCAGCAGCCCTCCAGCGGGATCCTACAATGAGCAGTTCTTC. Its protein is CASSPPAGSYNEQFF.